Shown below are 3 T cell receptor beta chains from a single sample sequenced in a study of T cell responses to AZD1222 COVID-19 vaccine. Measured with immunoSEQ multiplex PCR; TCRdb has only the in-frame clones, and not every one. The sample lists 50,000 to 75,000 clones; approximately 83% were seen once. The source material was peripheral blood, sampled on day 0 of AZD1222 vaccination. The origin of the receptors is an adult in good health.

The chain joins TRBV5-1 to TRBJ2-7, with D uncertain. The CDR3 contains 16 residues. Germline CDR1 SGHRS, CDR2 YFSETQ. V was clipped by 0 bases and J by 0 bases, with 13 bases between them. The DNA for the CDR3 is TGCGCCAGCAGCTTGGAGGGCAGAAGAAGCTCCTACGAGCAGTACTTC. As protein: CASSLEGRRSSYEQYF.

The chain uses TRBV19 and TRBJ2-3; 9 bases fit TRBD1. The CDR3 contains 15 residues. V shed 1 base and J 4 bases; nucleotides not matched to a gene: 3. Germline V gene sequence: CDR1 LNHDA, CDR2 SQIVND (reference sequence). DNA for the CDR3: TGTGCCAGTAGTATAGGGGGACAGGGAGCAGATACGCAGTATTTT. Its translation: CASSIGGQGADTQYF.

The genes are TRBV7-9 and TRBJ1-2, with no clear D. Germline CDR1 reads SEHNR; CDR2 reads FQNEAQ (reference sequence). CDR3 length: 14 residues. Deletions cut 4 bases from V and 1 base from J, with 10 bases between. The CDR3 nucleotides are TGTGCCAGCAGCTCACGTCAGTATAACTATGGCTACACCTTC. Its protein product is CASSSRQYNYGYTF.